The clone carrying this TCR beta chain has just a few counts. The target antigen is unknown. The PCR ran on 60 Vbeta and 13 Jbeta primers. Here immunoSEQ multiplex PCR was the method, and the copy in TCRdb shows in-frame clones only, minus some. The repertoire holds about 110,000 clones, with 15% as singletons. This sample stems from a study of cytomegalovirus exposure and HLA in healthy donors. Study findings and constraints: TCR association rates varied by HLA locus in a later analysis, with DRB1 highest and HLA-C lowest. Serostatus for CMV was the only available immune exposure information. A later analysis found common viral pathogens apparently linked to several of the most significant clusters.

This CDR3 is 16 amino acids long. J gave up 8 bases and V 0 bases, and 10 bases lay outside the gene matches. Germline V gene data show CDR1 as LGHNA and CDR2 as YSLEER. It was healthy bone marrow donors who served as donors. The sequence came from a woman aged 18-29 years in good health and CMV-seronegative. Material for sequencing was PBMCs. The chain carries TRBV4-3 and TRBJ2-1; 7 bases are shared with TRBD2. The DNA for the CDR3 is TGCGCCAGCAGCCAAGATTCACGGACTAGTTTCGATGAGCAGTTCTTC. Encoded protein: CASSQDSRTSFDEQFF.